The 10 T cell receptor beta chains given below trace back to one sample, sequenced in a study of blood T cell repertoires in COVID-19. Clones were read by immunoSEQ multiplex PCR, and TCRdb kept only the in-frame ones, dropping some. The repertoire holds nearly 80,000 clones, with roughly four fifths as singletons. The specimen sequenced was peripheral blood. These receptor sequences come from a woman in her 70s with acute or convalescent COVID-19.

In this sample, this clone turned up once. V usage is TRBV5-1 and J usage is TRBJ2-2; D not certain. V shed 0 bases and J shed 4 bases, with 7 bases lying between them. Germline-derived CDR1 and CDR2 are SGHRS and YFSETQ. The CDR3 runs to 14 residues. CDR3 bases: TGCGCCAGCAGCTTGGTCGGTTTCACCGGGGAGCTGTTTTTT. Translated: CASSLVGFTGELFF.

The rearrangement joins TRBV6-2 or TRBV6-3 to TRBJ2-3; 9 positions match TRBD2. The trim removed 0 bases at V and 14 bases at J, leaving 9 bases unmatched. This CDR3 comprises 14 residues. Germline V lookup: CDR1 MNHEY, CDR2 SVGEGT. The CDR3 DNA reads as TGTGCCAGCAGTTACTCGGCTAGCGGGATTTTTCGGTATTTT. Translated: CASSYSASGIFRYF.

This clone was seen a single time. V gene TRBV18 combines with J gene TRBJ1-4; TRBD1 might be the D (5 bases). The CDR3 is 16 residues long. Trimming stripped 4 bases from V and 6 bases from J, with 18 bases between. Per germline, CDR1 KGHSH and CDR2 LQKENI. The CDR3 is CASSRTLRGDDEKLFF. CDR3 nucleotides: TGTGCCAGCTCACGGACCCTACGGGGGGACGATGAAAAACTGTTTTTT.

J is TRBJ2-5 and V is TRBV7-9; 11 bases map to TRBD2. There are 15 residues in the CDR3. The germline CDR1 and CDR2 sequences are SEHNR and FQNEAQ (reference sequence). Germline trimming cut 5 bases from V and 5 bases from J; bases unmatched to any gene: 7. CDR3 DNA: TGTGCCAGCAGCCCCACTGTAGCGGGAGGGGAGACCCAGTACTTC. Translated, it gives CASSPTVAGGETQYF. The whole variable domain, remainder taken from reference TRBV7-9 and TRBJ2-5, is DTGVSQNPRHKITKRGQNVTFRCDPISEHNRLYWYRQTLGQGPEFLTYFQNEAQLEKSRLLSDRFSAERPKGSFSTLEIQRTEQGDSAMYLCASSPTVAGGETQYFGPGTRLLVL.

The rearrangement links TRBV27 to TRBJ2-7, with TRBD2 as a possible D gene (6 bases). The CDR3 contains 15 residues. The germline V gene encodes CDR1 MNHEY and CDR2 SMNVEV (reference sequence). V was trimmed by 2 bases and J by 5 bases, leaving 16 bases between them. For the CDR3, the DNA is TGTGCCAGCAGTTTAGTCCGGGAGAGCCCGAACGAGCAGTACTTC. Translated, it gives CASSLVRESPNEQYF.

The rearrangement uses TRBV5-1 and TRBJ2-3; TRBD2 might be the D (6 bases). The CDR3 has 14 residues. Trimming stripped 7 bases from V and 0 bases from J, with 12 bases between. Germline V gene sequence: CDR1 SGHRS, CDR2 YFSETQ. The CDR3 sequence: CASAARESTDTQYF. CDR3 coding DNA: TGCGCCAGCGCGGCACGGGAGAGCACAGATACGCAGTATTTT.

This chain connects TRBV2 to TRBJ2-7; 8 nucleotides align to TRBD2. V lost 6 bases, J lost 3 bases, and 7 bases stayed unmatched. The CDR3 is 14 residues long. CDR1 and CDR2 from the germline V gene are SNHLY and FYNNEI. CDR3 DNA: TGTGCCAGCAGCGCAACTAGCGGCAGCTACGAGCAGTACTTC. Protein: CASSATSGSYEQYF.

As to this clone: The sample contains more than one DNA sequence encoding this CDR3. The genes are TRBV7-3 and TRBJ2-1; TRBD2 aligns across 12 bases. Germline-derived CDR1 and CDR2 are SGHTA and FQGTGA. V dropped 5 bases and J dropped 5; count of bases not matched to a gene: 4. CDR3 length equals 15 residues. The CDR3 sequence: CASSTLAGGNNEQFF. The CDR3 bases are TGTGCCAGCAGCACACTAGCGGGGGGTAACAATGAGCAGTTCTTC.

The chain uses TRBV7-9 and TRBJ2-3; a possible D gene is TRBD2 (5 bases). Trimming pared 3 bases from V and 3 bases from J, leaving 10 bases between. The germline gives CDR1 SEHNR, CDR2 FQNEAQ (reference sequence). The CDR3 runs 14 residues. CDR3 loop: CASSFEGLTDTQYF. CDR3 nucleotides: TGTGCCAGCAGCTTCGAGGGTTTGACAGATACGCAGTATTTT. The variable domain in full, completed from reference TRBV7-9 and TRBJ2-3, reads DTGVSQNPRHKITKRGQNVTFRCDPISEHNRLYWYRQTLGQGPEFLTYFQNEAQLEKSRLLSDRFSAERPKGSFSTLEIQRTEQGDSAMYLCASSFEGLTDTQYFGPGTRLTVL.

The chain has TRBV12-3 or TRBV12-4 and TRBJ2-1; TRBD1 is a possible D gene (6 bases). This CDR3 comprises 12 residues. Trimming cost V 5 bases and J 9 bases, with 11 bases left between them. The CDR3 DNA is TGTGCCAGCAGTGCAGGGGTTGGTGAGCAGTTCTTC. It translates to CASSAGVGEQFF.